A single TCR beta chain is shown here with its context. Its antigen is as yet unknown. Germline loops: CDR1 SGHTA, CDR2 FQGTGA. The CDR3 is made up of 15 amino acids. Between the trimmed V and J ends, which lost 8 bases and 5 bases, there was a span of 20 bases. These data belong to a study of cytomegalovirus exposure and HLA in healthy donors. With 60 Vbeta and 13 Jbeta primers, the PCR was carried out. In the original processing: Tens of millions of unique TCR beta chains, roughly 11 million shared, were counted in a later analysis. Measured with immunoSEQ multiplex PCR; TCRdb has only the in-frame clones, and not every one. V and J calls and clone size are those listed in that table; D and trimming were worked out from the DNA. Among under 150,000 clones, around 73% were seen once, and the ten largest hold under 1.5%. Regarding the study as a whole: Reportedly, a later analysis found an Asian-associated ancestry cluster had fewer N-insertions than the approximately 700-donor mean. The records held CMV serostatus as the only immune exposure information. An analysis that was carried out later associated 15,000 to 20,000 TCR beta sequences with HLA alleles at 0.05 false discovery rate.

Sequenced sample: PBMCs. The TCR sequence derives from a man over 45 in good health and CMV-seronegative. This chain joins TRBV7-3 and TRBJ2-3, with D maybe TRBD2 (6 bases). CDR3 sequence: CASAPLGSLIDTQYF. CDR3 sequence (DNA): TGTGCCAGCGCCCCCCTCGGGAGTCTTATAGATACGCAGTATTTT.